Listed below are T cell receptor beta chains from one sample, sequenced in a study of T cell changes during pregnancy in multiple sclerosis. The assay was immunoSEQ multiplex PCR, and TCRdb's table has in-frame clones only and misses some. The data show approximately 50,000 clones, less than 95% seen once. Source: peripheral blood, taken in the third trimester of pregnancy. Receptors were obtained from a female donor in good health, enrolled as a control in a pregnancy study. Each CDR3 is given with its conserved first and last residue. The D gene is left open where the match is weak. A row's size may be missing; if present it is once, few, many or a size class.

DNA: TGTGCCAGCAGTCCCCCGGGAACAGATTTTAACTATGGCTACACCTTC
CDR3: CASSPPGTDFNYGYTF
J: TRBJ1-2
V: TRBV25-1
D: -
size: -

DNA: TGCGCCAGCAGCTTGGGCGGAGGAGCGGGGGGCTCCACAGATACGCAGTATTTT
CDR3: CASSLGGGAGGSTDTQYF
J: TRBJ2-3
V: TRBV5-1
D: TRBD2
size: -

DNA: TGTGCCAGCGGCTCCCTCACGAACACTGAAGCTTTCTTT
CDR3: CASGSLTNTEAFF
J: TRBJ1-1
V: TRBV6-5
D: -
size: -

DNA: TGTGCCAGCAGCTTAGGAGGTCCGGCACAGTTCTTC
CDR3: CASSLGGPAQFF
J: TRBJ2-1
V: TRBV7-2
D: -
size: -

DNA: TGCGCCAGCAGCCAAGACAGGGGGGAGACCCAGTACTTC
CDR3: CASSQDRGETQYF
J: TRBJ2-5
V: TRBV4-1
D: TRBD1
size: -

DNA: TGTGCCAGTAGTATAGCAGGGGGCCAGCCCCAGCATTTT
CDR3: CASSIAGGQPQHF
J: TRBJ1-5
V: TRBV19
D: TRBD1
size: -

DNA: TGTGCCAGCAGCTTAGACGATACTTACACAGATACGCAGTATTTT
CDR3: CASSLDDTYTDTQYF
J: TRBJ2-3
V: TRBV7-6
D: -
size: -

DNA: TGTGCCAGTAGTAACCGGGACAGGGGATCCTCCTACAATGAGCAGTTCTTC
CDR3: CASSNRDRGSSYNEQFF
J: TRBJ2-1
V: TRBV19
D: TRBD1
size: -

DNA: TGTGCCAGTAGTACAGCAATACAAGACAGAACTGAAGCTTTCTTT
CDR3: CASSTAIQDRTEAFF
J: TRBJ1-1
V: TRBV19
D: -
size: -

DNA: TGTGCCTGGAGTCCGCGGTTCGGCTTCACTGAAGCTTTCTTT
CDR3: CAWSPRFGFTEAFF
J: TRBJ1-1
V: TRBV30
D: -
size: -

DNA: TGTGCCAGCAGCGCTGGAGGGTCTCCGGGACTAGCCACAGATACGCAGTATTTT
CDR3: CASSAGGSPGLATDTQYF
J: TRBJ2-3
V: TRBV9
D: TRBD2
size: -

DNA: TGTGCCAGCAGGGCGGCGGGAGGAGACAATGAGCAGTTCTTC
CDR3: CASRAAGGDNEQFF
J: TRBJ2-1
V: TRBV25-1
D: TRBD2
size: -

DNA: TGTGCCAGCAGTGAACAGGTCGGGACCCTCCACTTT
CDR3: CASSEQVGTLHF
J: TRBJ1-6
V: TRBV2
D: -
size: -

DNA: TGTGCCAGCAGCTTAGTACTCGATGAGCAGTTCTTC
CDR3: CASSLVLDEQFF
J: TRBJ2-1
V: TRBV7-8
D: -
size: -

DNA: TGTGCCAGCAGCGCAGGGCCCCCCTCCTACGAGCAGTACTTC
CDR3: CASSAGPPSYEQYF
J: TRBJ2-7
V: TRBV2
D: -
size: few

DNA: TGTGCCAGCGGCAGGGTCTACGAGCAGTACTTC
CDR3: CASGRVYEQYF
J: TRBJ2-7
V: TRBV2
D: -
size: -

DNA: TGTGCCAGCAGCCGGACAGGGAGAGGCAATGAGCAGTTCTTC
CDR3: CASSRTGRGNEQFF
J: TRBJ2-1
V: TRBV7-9
D: TRBD1
size: -

DNA: TGTGCCAGCAGTGAATTGGCCGGACTGCACAATGAGCAGTTCTTC
CDR3: CASSELAGLHNEQFF
J: TRBJ2-1
V: TRBV25-1
D: -
size: -

DNA: TGCGCCAGCAGCCAAGATGAAGGGGCCAACGAGCAGTACTTC
CDR3: CASSQDEGANEQYF
J: TRBJ2-7
V: TRBV4-3
D: -
size: -

DNA: TGTGCCAGCAGCTTGGGAGCGACCCCCAGAAACGAGCAGTACTTC
CDR3: CASSLGATPRNEQYF
J: TRBJ2-7
V: TRBV5-5
D: -
size: -

DNA: TGTGCCAGCAGCTTATCGCGGGAAGTCCAAGAGACCCAGTACTTC
CDR3: CASSLSREVQETQYF
J: TRBJ2-5
V: TRBV7-9
D: -
size: -

DNA: TGTGCCAGCAGCTTGGGCCAGTGGATTAGGACACGCATGAACACTGAAGCTTTCTTT
CDR3: CASSLGQWIRTRMNTEAFF
J: TRBJ1-1
V: TRBV11-3
D: -
size: -

DNA: TGTGCCACTCGGGACAACTCCTACGAGCAGTACTTC
CDR3: CATRDNSYEQYF
J: TRBJ2-7
V: TRBV6-5
D: -
size: -

DNA: TGCGCCAGCAGCCAAGCACAGGGGGTTAGCTATGGCTACACCTTC
CDR3: CASSQAQGVSYGYTF
J: TRBJ1-2
V: TRBV4-3
D: TRBD1
size: -

DNA: TGTGCCAGCAGTTCCGAGGGGGCCTACAAAACCGGGGAGCTGTTTTTT
CDR3: CASSSEGAYKTGELFF
J: TRBJ2-2
V: TRBV28
D: TRBD1
size: -

DNA: TGTGCCAGCAGTCTACAGGGTGGTGAAAAACTGTTTTTT
CDR3: CASSLQGGEKLFF
J: TRBJ1-4
V: TRBV2
D: -
size: -

DNA: TGTGCCAGCAGTTTGACAGGGGGCTCCTATAATTCACCCCTCCACTTT
CDR3: CASSLTGGSYNSPLHF
J: TRBJ1-6
V: TRBV28
D: TRBD1
size: -

DNA: TGTGCCAGCAGCTTGGCCGGGGGACAGATTTATGGCTACACCTTC
CDR3: CASSLAGGQIYGYTF
J: TRBJ1-2
V: TRBV5-6
D: TRBD1
size: -

DNA: TGTGCCAGCAGTTCCGGGTTCTATGGCTACACCTTC
CDR3: CASSSGFYGYTF
J: TRBJ1-2
V: TRBV27
D: -
size: -

DNA: TGTGCCAGCAGCTTAGTTGCGGGAGGGCCGGGGGAGACCCAGTACTTC
CDR3: CASSLVAGGPGETQYF
J: TRBJ2-5
V: TRBV7-2
D: TRBD2
size: once

DNA: TGTGCCAGTGACCAAGGGAGTTCCTACGAGCAGTACTTC
CDR3: CASDQGSSYEQYF
J: TRBJ2-7
V: TRBV7-9
D: -
size: -

DNA: TGTGCCAGCAGCTTACCGCCGGGGGCGAACACCGGGGAGCTGTTTTTT
CDR3: CASSLPPGANTGELFF
J: TRBJ2-2
V: TRBV7-2
D: -
size: -

DNA: TGTGCCAGCAGAGGGGGGGGGACGTTCGAGCAGTACTTC
CDR3: CASRGGGTFEQYF
J: TRBJ2-7
V: TRBV7-2
D: -
size: -

DNA: TGTGCCAGCAGGAACAGGGGAGGAGACACTGAAGCTTTCTTT
CDR3: CASRNRGGDTEAFF
J: TRBJ1-1
V: TRBV6-1
D: TRBD1
size: -

DNA: TGTGCCTGGATAACCACCAGGAACACTGAAGCTTTCTTT
CDR3: CAWITTRNTEAFF
J: TRBJ1-1
V: TRBV30
D: -
size: -